The T cell receptor beta chain described here comes from a study of T cell changes during pregnancy in multiple sclerosis. Germline CDR1 MNHEY, CDR2 SVGAGI. J gave up 4 bases and V 8 bases, and 10 bases lay outside the gene matches. CDR3 length: 14 residues. This clone appeared once. The assay was immunoSEQ multiplex PCR, and TCRdb's table has in-frame clones only and misses some. The data hold 100,000 or so clones, with about nine tenths observed a single time. The sequences come from peripheral blood, collected in the second trimester of pregnancy. The genes are TRBV6-5 and TRBJ1-1, with TRBD1 matching 7 bases. The sequence was obtained from a female donor in good health, enrolled as a control in a pregnancy study. The CDR3 here is CASSRQGFSTEAFF. As DNA, the CDR3 is TGTGCCAGCTCACGACAGGGATTTAGCACTGAAGCTTTCTTT.